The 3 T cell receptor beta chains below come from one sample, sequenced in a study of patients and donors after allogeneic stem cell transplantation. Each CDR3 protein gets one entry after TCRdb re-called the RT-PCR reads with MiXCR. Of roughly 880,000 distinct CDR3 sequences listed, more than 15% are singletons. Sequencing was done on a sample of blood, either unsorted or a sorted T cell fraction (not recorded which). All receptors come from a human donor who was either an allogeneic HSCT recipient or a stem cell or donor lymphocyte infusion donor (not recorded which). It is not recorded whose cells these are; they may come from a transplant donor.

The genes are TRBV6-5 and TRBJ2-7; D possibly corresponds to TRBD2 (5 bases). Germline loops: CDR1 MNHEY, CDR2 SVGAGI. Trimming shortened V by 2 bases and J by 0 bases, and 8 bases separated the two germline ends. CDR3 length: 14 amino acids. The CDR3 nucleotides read TGTGCCAGCAGTTACGCGGGCCGCTCCTACGAGCAGTACTTC. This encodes CASSYAGRSYEQYF.

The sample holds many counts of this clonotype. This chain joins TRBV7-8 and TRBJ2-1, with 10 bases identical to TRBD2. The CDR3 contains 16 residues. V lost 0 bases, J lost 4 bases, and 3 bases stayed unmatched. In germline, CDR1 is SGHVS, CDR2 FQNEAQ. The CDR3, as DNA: TGTGCCAGCAGCTTAGCAGTTAGCGGGGGGTACAATGAGCAGTTCTTC. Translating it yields CASSLAVSGGYNEQFF.

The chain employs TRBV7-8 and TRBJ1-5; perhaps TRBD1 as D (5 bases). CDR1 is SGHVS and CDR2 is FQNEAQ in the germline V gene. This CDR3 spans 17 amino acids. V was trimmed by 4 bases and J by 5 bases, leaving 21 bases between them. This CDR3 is CASSSREGLPGHQPQHF. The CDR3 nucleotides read TGTGCCAGCAGCTCCAGGGAGGGTCTCCCGGGCCATCAGCCCCAGCATTTT.